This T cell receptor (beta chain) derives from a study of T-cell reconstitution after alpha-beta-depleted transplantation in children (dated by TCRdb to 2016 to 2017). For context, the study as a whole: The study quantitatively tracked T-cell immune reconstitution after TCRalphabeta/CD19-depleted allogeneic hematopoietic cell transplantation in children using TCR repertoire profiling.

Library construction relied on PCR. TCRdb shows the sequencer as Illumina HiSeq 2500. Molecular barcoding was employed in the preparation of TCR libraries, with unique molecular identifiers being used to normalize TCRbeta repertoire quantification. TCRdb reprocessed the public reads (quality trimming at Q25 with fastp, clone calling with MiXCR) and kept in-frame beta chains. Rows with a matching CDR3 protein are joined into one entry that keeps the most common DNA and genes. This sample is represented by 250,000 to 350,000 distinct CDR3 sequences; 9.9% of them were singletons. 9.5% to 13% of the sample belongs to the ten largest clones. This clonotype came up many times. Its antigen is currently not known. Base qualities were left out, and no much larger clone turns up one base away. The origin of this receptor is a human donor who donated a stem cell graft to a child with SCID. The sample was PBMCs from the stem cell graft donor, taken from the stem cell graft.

Here the CDR3 is given as CSAAAGGAFLGNEQFF. The sequence in DNA is TGCAGTGCTGCAGCGGGGGGGGCCTTCTTGGGTAATGAGCAGTTCTTC. The chain was built from TRBV20-1 and TRBJ2-1; TRBD2 matches 10 bases in the middle. Reading the germline V gene (reference sequence) gives CDR1 DFQATT and CDR2 SNEGSKA. From V the trimming removes 5 bases and from J it removes 7 bases, while the gene matches leave 14 bases of the junction unaccounted for. From cysteine to phenylalanine, the CDR3 is 16 amino acids long. The kept DNA is CDR3 alone, 48 bases in frame from the first base.